This T cell receptor (beta chain) was observed in a study of beta chain features in type 1 diabetes. Study-level findings and limits: Naive, central memory and Treg TCRB repertoires seemed to resemble each other more closely in patients than they did in healthy donors. An over-representation of cells with high TCR expression could result from cDNA sequencing.

Germline loops: CDR1 LGHNA, CDR2 YSLEER. CDR3 length: 17 residues. V shed 3 bases, J shed 2 bases, and the junction held 7 bases outside the gene matches. This clone was seen only a few times. Its cognate antigen is unknown. Expressed TCRB transcripts were sequenced after all isolated RNA was converted to cDNA. Average reads for naive, central memory and regulatory T cell samples were roughly 3.4 million. The protocol was immunoSEQ multiplex PCR, while the TCRdb copy is restricted to in-frame clones and leaves out a portion. The sample carries 300,000 to 450,000 clones, around 12% recorded once. Material for sequencing was naive CD4+ T cells from blood. The receptor comes from a man aged 18 to 35 in good health. This chain uses TRBV4-3 with TRBJ2-5, with 12 bases lining up with TRBD2. The CDR3 DNA is TGCGCCAGCAGCCAGCACCTAGCGGGAGGGCCGCAAGAGACCCAGTACTTC. Its translation is CASSQHLAGGPQETQYF.